These 16 T cell receptor beta chains came from one sample sequenced in a study of T cell responses to AZD1222 COVID-19 vaccine. Using immunoSEQ multiplex PCR, the repertoire was profiled, and TCRdb retains in-frame clones only, with some absent. The sample shows 180,000 or so clones, around 90% of them seen only once. The sequencing here drew on peripheral blood, taken 28 days after the second AZD1222 dose. These receptors were taken from an adult who received the AZD1222 COVID-19 vaccine.

Comments on this clone: Its ends do not fully match the called genes, so a read error is possible. The chain combines TRBV7-9 with TRBJ2-7; D possibly uses TRBD1 or TRBD2 (5 bases each). Germline V gene lookup returns CDR1 SEHNR and CDR2 FQNEAQ (reference sequence). The length of the CDR3 is 13 residues. The CDR3 region is CASSPLLGRHVTF. For the CDR3, the DNA is TGTGCCAGCAGCCCCCTCCTGGGACGCCACGTCACCTTC.

The J gene is TRBJ1-1, the V gene TRBV5-8; D is uncertain. The CDR3 is 15 residues long. The ends were cut back, 1 base at V and 3 bases at J, with 13 bases in the middle. Germline V CDR1 and CDR2: SGHTS, YDEGEE. The CDR3 bases are TGTGCCAGCAGCTTGCGGACCCCGGGAGACACTGAAGCTTTCTTT. The encoded protein is CASSLRTPGDTEAFF.

A single count supports this clone. V and J are TRBV12-3 or TRBV12-4 and TRBJ2-7; D unclear. CDR3 length: 13 amino acids. V shed 3 bases and J shed 6 bases, with 12 bases lying between them. The CDR3 DNA reads TGTGCCAGCAGTTTCCACGAGCTCCTCGAGCAGTACTTC. As protein: CASSFHELLEQYF.

V and J are TRBV2 and TRBJ2-1; TRBD1 matches at 7 bases. J was trimmed by 15 bases and V by 1 base; bases with no gene match: 9. Looked up from germline, CDR1 is SNHLY and CDR2 is FYNNEI. This CDR3 spans 13 amino acids. The CDR3 here is CASSEEDRSPRFF. The CDR3 nucleotides read TGTGCCAGCAGTGAAGAGGACAGGTCCCCGCGGTTCTTC.

The rearrangement links TRBV6-5 to TRBJ1-1; 10 positions agree with TRBD1. The CDR3 has 14 amino acids. The ends lost 5 bases at V and 4 bases at J; junction bases unmatched: 4. Germline CDR1 and CDR2: MNHEY and SVGAGI. CDR3 residues: CASSRQGAGTEAFF. The CDR3 DNA reads as TGTGCCAGCAGTCGACAGGGGGCGGGCACTGAAGCTTTCTTT.

The V gene is TRBV19, the J gene TRBJ2-7; D is unclear. Germline-derived CDR1 and CDR2 are LNHDA and SQIVND (reference sequence). V was cut by 3 bases and J by 3 bases, with 15 bases left in between. The CDR3 has 15 amino acids. The CDR3 region is CASSIKGRSDYEQYF. The CDR3 DNA is TGTGCCAGTAGTATTAAGGGCAGGTCGGACTACGAGCAGTACTTC.

The chain is built from TRBV7-2 and TRBJ2-7; 10 bases line up with TRBD1. This CDR3 contains 19 residues. V was clipped by 2 bases and J by 6 bases; unmatched bases: 19. Germline V CDR1 and CDR2: SGHTA, FQGNSA. As DNA, the CDR3 is TGTGCCAGCAGCTTAACTCCCATAATAACCGGGACAGGGGAAGGCGAGCAGTACTTC. Translated: CASSLTPIITGTGEGEQYF.

V and J are TRBV7-8 and TRBJ1-5, with D maybe TRBD1 (5 bases). This CDR3 has 15 residues. Germline values: CDR1 SGHVS, CDR2 FQNEAQ. Between the trimmed V and J ends, which lost 2 bases and 6 bases, there was a span of 14 bases. The CDR3, as DNA: TGTGCCAGCAGCTTAAGTCCGGGGGTGAGTCAGCCCCAGCATTTT. Protein product: CASSLSPGVSQPQHF.

The chain combines TRBV10-3 with TRBJ1-5; 10 positions agree with TRBD1. This CDR3 spans 15 amino acids. Germline V gene lookup returns CDR1 ENHRY and CDR2 SYGVKD. The J segment lost 8 bases and the V segment lost 6 bases, leaving 10 bases of the junction unmatched. The chain's CDR3 is CAISPTGGTVEPQHF. For the CDR3, the DNA is TGTGCCATCAGCCCGACAGGGGGCACCGTTGAGCCCCAGCATTTT.

The chain combines TRBV11-2 with TRBJ1-2; 9 bases are a match to TRBD1. V was pared by 3 bases and J by 5 bases, with 10 bases of the junction left unmatched. CDR1 is SGHAT and CDR2 is FQNNGV in the germline V gene. The CDR3 is 16 residues long. The CDR3: CASSFVGQGTRYGYTF. CDR3 sequence (DNA): TGTGCCAGCAGCTTCGTAGGACAGGGGACCCGGTATGGCTACACCTTC.

The chain combines TRBV25-1 with TRBJ1-6; the D gene is possibly TRBD1 (6 bases). Deletions cut 8 bases from V and 9 bases from J, with 14 bases between. The CDR3 sequence is 13 residues long. CDR1 and CDR2 from the germline V gene are MGHDK and SYGVNS. The CDR3 nucleotides are TGTGCCAGCGGTATGACAGGCCGTTCACCCCTCCACTTT. Protein sequence: CASGMTGRSPLHF.

The genes are TRBV5-4 and TRBJ1-2; 7 bases are a match to TRBD1. Germline V gene sequence: CDR1 SGHNT, CDR2 YYREEE (reference sequence). The CDR3 length is 13 residues. Trimming at V came to 1 base and at J to 8 bases, leaving 5 bases not matched to a gene. CDR3 loop: CASSLRGLPGYTF. CDR3 sequence (DNA): TGTGCCAGCAGCTTGAGGGGGCTGCCCGGCTACACCTTC.

The CDR3 sequence: CASGTDGNTEAFF. CDR3 bases: TGCGCCAGCGGAACGGACGGGAACACTGAAGCTTTCTTT. The gene calls are TRBV5-1 and TRBJ1-1; D is undetermined. Germline V gene sequence: CDR1 SGHRS, CDR2 YFSETQ. The V gene lost 7 bases and the J gene lost 1 base, with 11 bases spanning the gap. CDR3 length: 13 residues.

The chain joins TRBV7-9 to TRBJ2-5; no reliable D call. This CDR3 is built from 14 residues. CDR1 and CDR2 (germline): SEHNR, FQNEAQ (reference sequence). Trimming took off 4 bases at V and 2 bases at J, with 11 bases between the two ends. CDR3 sequence (DNA): TGTGCCAGCAGCTCCCCGCTGGGGCAAGAGACCCAGTACTTC. Encoded protein: CASSSPLGQETQYF.

The chain joins TRBV4-3 to TRBJ2-7, with 9 bases fitting TRBD1. The CDR3 loop spans 14 amino acids. V lost 5 bases and J lost 6; bases outside the gene matches: 8. Germline V gives CDR1 LGHNA, CDR2 YSLEER. CDR3 in DNA: TGCGCCAGCAGCAGCCGGGACAGGGAGGCCGAGCAGTACTTC. This translates into CASSSRDREAEQYF.

V is TRBV21-1 and J is TRBJ2-7; the D segment call TRBD1 is taken from the table without a DNA check. TRBV21-1 is labeled a pseudogene. This CDR3 region has 17 residues. CDR3 sequence (DNA): TGTGCCAGCAGCAAACTTCCCCGGGACAGGGGACGTGGCGAGCAGTACTTC. Amino acids: CASSKLPRDRGRGEQYF.